The 18 T cell receptor beta chains listed next were all sequenced from one sample in a study of Ad26.COV2.S vaccination and SARS-CoV-2 variants. Noted treatment: around 19 received Ad26.COV2.S at low or high dose, single or two shots; about five received placebo; per-sample allocation not given. All samples were drawn on day 63, counting from the first vaccine or placebo injection. Assay used: immunoSEQ multiplex PCR; TCRdb lists only in-frame clones, some missing. The sample contains about 350,000 clones, approximately 86% of which appear only once. The material was peripheral blood, obtained in a trial of Ad26.COV2.S vaccine versus placebo. Receptors were obtained from a person between 18 and 60 years old who received the Ad26.COV2.S COVID-19 vaccine or a placebo.

V gene TRBV3-1 (or the pseudogene TRBV3-2) combines with J gene TRBJ2-4; TRBD1 matches at 8 bases. The germline CDR1 and CDR2 sequences are LGHDT and YNNKEL (reference sequence). The V segment lost 1 base and the J segment 8 bases; nucleotides outside the gene matches: 13. This CDR3 is 17 amino acids long. In DNA form, the CDR3 reads TGTGCCAGCAGCCAAGCCGGACAGGGTACGAGGGCAGACATTCAGTACTTC. It translates to CASSQAGQGTRADIQYF.

The chain couples TRBV7-2 to TRBJ2-7; 12 bases agree with TRBD2. This CDR3 spans 19 amino acids. The germline CDR1 and CDR2 sequences are SGHTA and FQGNSA. With V trimmed by 3 bases and J by 7 bases, 19 bases remained unmatched. The CDR3 bases are TGTGCCAGCAGCTTCAGGCCTAGCGGGGGGGTCGGGGGCAATAGGGAGCAGTACTTC. Its protein is CASSFRPSGGVGGNREQYF.

The chain is built from TRBV2 and TRBJ1-5; 8 bases align to TRBD1. Germline values: CDR1 SNHLY, CDR2 FYNNEI. This CDR3 spans 17 amino acids. Trimming took 6 bases from V and 0 from J; bases not matched to a gene: 10. The CDR3 DNA is TGTGCCAGCAGGACAGGGGAGGGGTTCTATAGCAATCAGCCCCAGCATTTT. Its translation is CASRTGEGFYSNQPQHF.

This chain links TRBV2 with TRBJ2-3, with 10 nucleotides matching TRBD1. The CDR3 consists of 15 residues. The germline V gene encodes CDR1 SNHLY and CDR2 FYNNEI. The ends lost 4 bases at V and 2 bases at J; junction bases unmatched: 3. The CDR3 spells CASSGGQGFTDTQYF. In nucleotides, the CDR3 is TGTGCCAGCAGTGGGGGACAGGGGTTCACAGATACGCAGTATTTT.

The CDR3 here is CAIGTGGAGYGYTF. CDR3 in DNA: TGTGCCATCGGTACAGGGGGCGCGGGCTATGGCTACACCTTC. V usage is TRBV10-3 and J usage is TRBJ1-2; 9 nucleotides match TRBD1. The CDR3 extends over 14 amino acids. V was pared by 8 bases and J by 4 bases, with 8 bases of the junction left unmatched. In germline, CDR1 is ENHRY, CDR2 SYGVKD.

The chain couples TRBV5-1 to TRBJ2-7, with 7 bases aligning to TRBD1. V trimming: 0 bases; J trimming: 1 base; junction bases outside the gene matches: 4. CDR3 length: 15 residues. Germline-derived CDR1 and CDR2 are SGHRS and YFSETQ. The CDR3 DNA sequence: TGCGCCAGCAGCTTGGAGGGGACAGCTTCCTACGAGCAGTACTTC. This sequence encodes CASSLEGTASYEQYF. The variable domain in full, with the rest retrieved from reference TRBV5-1 and TRBJ2-7, is KAGVTQTPRYLIKTRGQQVTLSCSPISGHRSVSWYQQTPGQGLQFLFEYFSETQRNKGNFPGRFSGRQFSNSRSEMNVSTLELGDSALYLCASSLEGTASYEQYFGPGTRLTVT.

The chain has TRBV28 and TRBJ1-5, with D possibly TRBD1 on 6 matching bases. Germline assignment: CDR1 MDHEN and CDR2 SYDVKM. This CDR3 is 14 amino acids long. The V gene lost 5 bases and the J gene lost 1 base, with 9 bases spanning the gap. CDR3 protein: CASSIGQSNQPQHF. The CDR3 nucleotides are TGTGCCAGCAGTATTGGACAGAGCAATCAGCCCCAGCATTTT.

This clone was seen a few times. The gene calls are TRBV24-1 and TRBJ2-7; D may match TRBD1 or TRBD2 (5 bases each). Trimming left V 6 bases short and J 3 bases short, with 11 bases between. The length of the CDR3 is 13 residues. Germline CDR1 reads KGHDR; CDR2 reads SFDVKD. CDR3 in amino acids: CATSRDGNYEQYF. As DNA, the CDR3 is TGTGCCACCAGTAGGGACGGGAACTACGAGCAGTACTTC.

The V and J genes are TRBV7-9 and TRBJ2-7; D possibly uses TRBD1 or TRBD2 (5 bases each). Trimming left V 5 bases short and J 1 base short, with 15 bases between. The CDR3 covers 15 residues. Per germline, CDR1 SEHNR and CDR2 FQNEAQ (reference sequence). CDR3 DNA: TGTGCCAGCAGCCAGCCGGGACCGCCGTCCTACGAGCAGTACTTC. Amino acid sequence: CASSQPGPPSYEQYF.

This clone was picked up a small number of times. The J gene is TRBJ1-1, the V gene TRBV3-1 (or the pseudogene TRBV3-2); D is uncertain. The germline gives CDR1 LGHDT, CDR2 YNNKEL (reference sequence). V lost 0 bases and J lost 1, with 6 bases in between. The CDR3 loop spans 14 amino acids. The CDR3 nucleotides are TGTGCCAGCAGCCAAGAACCACGGAACACTGAAGCTTTCTTT. Amino acids: CASSQEPRNTEAFF.

The chain joins TRBV5-5 to TRBJ2-7; 8 bases align to TRBD1. The trim removed 8 bases at V and 6 bases at J, leaving 10 bases unmatched. Per germline, CDR1 SGHKS and CDR2 YYEKEE (reference sequence). The CDR3 is made up of 13 amino acids. CDR3 protein: CASRRTGFREQYF. CDR3 DNA sequence: TGTGCCAGTCGACGGACAGGGTTTCGCGAGCAGTACTTC. Full variable domain (outside the CDR3, taken from reference TRBV5-5 and TRBJ2-7): DAGVTQSPTHLIKTRGQQVTLRCSPISGHKSVSWYQQVLGQGPQFIFQYYEKEERGRGNFPDRFSARQFPNYSSELNVNALLLGDSALYLCASRRTGFREQYFGPGTRLTVT.

This sequence joins TRBV19 and TRBJ2-1; perhaps TRBD2 as D (5 bases). V lost 10 bases to trimming and J lost 3 bases, with 13 bases between them. Germline V gene lookup returns CDR1 LNHDA and CDR2 SQIVND (reference sequence). The CDR3 is 13 amino acids. The CDR3 loop is CATSDFGYNEQFF. CDR3 in DNA: TGTGCCACGTCGGACTTTGGCTACAATGAGCAGTTCTTC.

The chain carries TRBV18 and TRBJ2-1; D not certain. V lost 6 bases and J 4 bases, leaving 19 bases between the germline ends. CDR3 length: 16 amino acids. The germline CDR1 and CDR2 sequences are KGHSH and LQKENI. The CDR3, as DNA: TGTGCCAGCTCCCCGGTCAGCAGTAGTCTATACAATGAGCAGTTCTTC. Its translation is CASSPVSSSLYNEQFF.

The rearrangement uses TRBV9 and TRBJ2-5, with D hard to call. The length of the CDR3 is 14 residues. Trimming removed 3 bases at V and 1 base at J, with 10 bases between. From germline, CDR1 is SGDLS and CDR2 YYNGEE. CDR3 in amino acids: CASSARTGQETQYF. DNA of the CDR3: TGTGCCAGCAGCGCCCGGACCGGCCAAGAGACCCAGTACTTC.

The chain is built from TRBV4-3 and TRBJ2-5, with a weak D call TRBD1 (7 bases). CDR3 length: 15 residues. With 2 bases removed from V and 2 bases from J, the gap between germline ends came to 12 bases. Germline CDR1 and CDR2: LGHNA and YSLEER. The chain's CDR3 is CASSQYQGGQETQYF. The DNA for the CDR3 is TGCGCCAGCAGCCAATATCAGGGGGGACAAGAGACCCAGTACTTC.

The J gene is TRBJ1-1, the V gene TRBV18, with D possibly TRBD1 on 5 matching bases. Trimming cost V 3 bases and J 4 bases, with 18 bases left between them. The CDR3 sequence is 16 residues long. CDR1 and CDR2 from the germline V gene are KGHSH and LQKENI. The DNA for the CDR3 is TGTGCCAGCTCACCTCGCTCAGACCCGGGGGGCACTGAAGCTTTCTTT. Translation gives CASSPRSDPGGTEAFF.

The chain has TRBV9 and TRBJ1-1; D remains unclear. CDR1 is SGDLS and CDR2 is YYNGEE in the germline V gene. The length of the CDR3 is 13 residues. The germline V and J ends were trimmed by 4 bases and 1 base, with 8 bases remaining between them. The DNA of the CDR3 is TGTGCCAGCAGCCCCAACACGAACACTGAAGCTTTCTTT. Translation: CASSPNTNTEAFF.

The CDR3, as DNA: TGTGCCAGCAGCTCGCACCTCGGGACACCAGAGCCGAAAGGGTATGGCTACACCTTC. Translating gives CASSSHLGTPEPKGYGYTF. The genes are TRBV7-2 and TRBJ1-2, with D tentatively TRBD1 (6 bases). Germline V gene lookup returns CDR1 SGHTA and CDR2 FQGNSA. The CDR3 covers 19 residues. Trimming stripped 4 bases from V and 5 bases from J, with 29 bases between.